This entry lists 17 T cell receptor beta chains sequenced from one sample in a study of PD-1 and CTLA-4 blockade in melanoma. Repertoires were generated with immunoSEQ multiplex PCR, while TCRdb's copy carries only in-frame clones and drops some. The sample lists approximately 33,000 clones; about 91% were seen once. The starting material was CD8+ T cells from peripheral blood, obtained from a patient given anti-PD-1 treatment. Receptors originate from a human donor with melanoma.

The V call is TRBV5-1, the J call TRBJ2-3; perhaps TRBD1 as D (5 bases). V dropped 0 bases and J dropped 0 bases, with 11 bases sitting between them. The germline V gene has CDR1 SGHRS and CDR2 YFSETQ. The CDR3 length is 16 residues. Here the CDR3 reads CASSLAQTVSTDTQYF. The CDR3 DNA reads TGCGCCAGCAGCTTGGCCCAGACAGTGAGCACAGATACGCAGTATTTT.

J is TRBJ1-2 and V is TRBV7-9; no firm D call. The CDR3 has 15 residues. Between the trimmed V and J ends, which lost 0 bases and 3 bases, there was a span of 11 bases. The germline gives CDR1 SEHNR, CDR2 FQNEAQ (reference sequence). The CDR3 loop is CASSLARAEDYGYTF. The CDR3 nucleotides read TGTGCCAGCAGCTTAGCGAGGGCCGAAGACTATGGCTACACCTTC.

The chain combines TRBV24-1 with TRBJ2-1, with D tentatively TRBD2 (5 bases). V gave up 4 bases and J gave up 8 bases, with 17 bases separating them. The CDR3 contains 15 residues. Germline-derived CDR1 and CDR2 are KGHDR and SFDVKD. The CDR3 DNA reads as TGTGCCACCAGTGACCCTATCGAGGAACTAGATGAGCAGTTCTTC. It codes for CATSDPIEELDEQFF.

This sequence joins TRBV28 and TRBJ2-7; D is undetermined. Trimming removed 3 bases at V and 0 bases at J, with 9 bases between. The CDR3 spans 14 residues. CDR1 MDHEN and CDR2 SYDVKM come from the germline V gene. The CDR3 region has the DNA TGTGCCAGCAGTTTCCAGGAGAGCTCCTACGAGCAGTACTTC. This encodes CASSFQESSYEQYF.

To note about this clone: The junction and the germline gene differ at one end; a read error may be behind it. The rearrangement uses TRBV7-7 and TRBJ2-3; possibly TRBD2 for D (6 bases). The germline V gene has CDR1 SSHAT and CDR2 FNYEAQ (reference sequence). The CDR3 contains 16 residues. The CDR3 DNA sequence: TGTGCTAGCAGCCAGTATAATAGCGGTGGCACAGATACGCAGTATTTT. Residues: CASSQYNSGGTDTQYF.

In its sample, this clone was seen once. The rearrangement uses TRBV6-4 and TRBJ2-1; no clear D. V lost 4 bases, J lost 4 bases, and 8 bases lay in between. This CDR3 has 13 amino acids. Germline V CDR1 and CDR2: MRHNA, SNTAGT. The CDR3 spells CASSAGPYNEQFF. The CDR3 region has the DNA TGTGCCAGCAGTGCGGGTCCGTACAATGAGCAGTTCTTC.

The J gene is TRBJ1-1, the V gene TRBV5-1; no reliable D call. This CDR3 has 12 amino acids. Germline CDR1 SGHRS, CDR2 YFSETQ. V lost 0 bases and J lost 8, with 8 bases in between. The CDR3 loop reads CASSLEPGEAFF. CDR3 in DNA: TGCGCCAGCAGCTTGGAACCGGGGGAAGCTTTCTTT.

This chain joins TRBV5-1 and TRBJ2-1; D is ambiguous. V was clipped by 3 bases and J by 8 bases, with 15 bases between them. This CDR3 comprises 14 residues. Per germline, CDR1 SGHRS and CDR2 YFSETQ. The CDR3 sequence is CASSSLDLHDEQFF. The CDR3 DNA is TGCGCCAGCAGCTCCCTGGACCTACACGATGAGCAGTTCTTC.

CDR3: CASSGSPREQFF. CDR3 sequence (DNA): TGTGCCAGCAGCGGCAGTCCTCGGGAGCAGTTCTTC. The V call is TRBV11-2, the J call TRBJ2-1; no reliable D call. V was trimmed by 5 bases and J by 10 bases, leaving 12 bases between them. The length of the CDR3 is 12 residues. CDR1 is SGHAT and CDR2 is FQNNGV in the germline V gene.

This chain's CDR3 is CASSLGLSEAFF. The CDR3 DNA is TGTGCCAGCAGTTTAGGCCTCTCAGAGGCTTTCTTT. The chain recombines TRBV28 with TRBJ1-1; D gene unclear. This CDR3 spans 12 amino acids. The V gene's germline CDR1 is MDHEN and CDR2 SYDVKM. The V end lost 2 bases, the J end lost 11 bases, and 12 bases lay between the germline ends.

The J gene is TRBJ2-5, the V gene TRBV12-3 or TRBV12-4, with a possible D match to TRBD1 (6 bases). The CDR3 length is 13 residues. Trimming removed 6 bases from V and 5 bases from J, with 13 bases in between. The CDR3 DNA reads as TGTGCCAGCAGGCCACAGGGAGAGGAGACCCAGTACTTC. Translated, it gives CASRPQGEETQYF.

CDR3 in amino acids: CASRPRGNYGYTF. The CDR3 coding sequence is TGTGCCAGTAGACCCCGCGGAAACTATGGCTACACCTTC. This rearrangement joins TRBV19 to TRBJ1-2; no clear D. The germline V gene encodes CDR1 LNHDA and CDR2 SQIVND (reference sequence). This CDR3 contains 13 residues. The V end was cut by 6 bases, the J end by 2 bases, with 10 bases between.

The V and J genes are TRBV19 and TRBJ2-5; 14 bases line up with TRBD2. Germline values: CDR1 LNHDA, CDR2 SQIVND (reference sequence). This CDR3 contains 16 residues. The J segment lost 2 bases and the V segment lost 5 bases, leaving 4 bases of the junction unmatched. The CDR3 loop is CASSYRTSGGQETQYF. CDR3 DNA: TGTGCCAGTAGTTACCGGACTAGCGGGGGGCAAGAGACCCAGTACTTC.

V gene TRBV27 combines with J gene TRBJ2-7, with no clear D. This CDR3 is 14 amino acids long. Germline values: CDR1 MNHEY, CDR2 SMNVEV (reference sequence). Trimming took off 2 bases at V and 4 bases at J, with 12 bases between the two ends. The CDR3, as DNA: TGTGCCAGCAGTTTAGACCCCAGCTCGTACGAGCAGTACTTC. As protein: CASSLDPSSYEQYF.

V usage is TRBV6-5 and J usage is TRBJ2-1, with 7 bases identical to TRBD2. This CDR3 region has 15 residues. With 6 bases clipped from V and 6 bases from J, the junction kept 11 bases outside the gene matches. Germline V gene sequence: CDR1 MNHEY, CDR2 SVGAGI. CDR3: CASRGGLGETNEQFF. As DNA, the CDR3 is TGTGCCAGCAGGGGCGGACTAGGGGAGACCAATGAGCAGTTCTTC.

The chain links TRBV27 to TRBJ2-1, with 11 bases that match TRBD2. The CDR3 is 15 amino acids. V shed 2 bases and J 4 bases; nucleotides not matched to a gene: 1. Germline CDR1 reads MNHEY; CDR2 reads SMNVEV (reference sequence). CDR3 bases: TGTGCCAGCAGTTTAATAGCGGGAGGGTACAATGAGCAGTTCTTC. Translating gives CASSLIAGGYNEQFF.

CDR3 nucleotides: TGTGCCAACCAGGGTTACCCCATCATTTCTAACTATGGCTACACCTTC. Translating gives CANQGYPIISNYGYTF. V usage is TRBV2 and J usage is TRBJ1-2; D possibly corresponds to TRBD1 (5 bases). Germline CDR1 reads SNHLY; CDR2 reads FYNNEI. The CDR3 extends over 16 amino acids. V was trimmed by 10 bases and J by 0 bases, leaving 21 bases between them. Full variable domain (outside the CDR3, taken from reference TRBV2 and TRBJ1-2): EPEVTQTPSHQVTQMGQEVILRCVPISNHLYFYWYRQILGQKVEFLVSFYNNEISEKSEIFDDQFSVERPDGSNFTLKIRSTKLEDSAMYFCANQGYPIISNYGYTFGSGTRLTVV.